Below are 30 T cell receptor beta chains sequenced from a single sample in a study of cytomegalovirus exposure and HLA in healthy donors. With 60 Vbeta and 13 Jbeta primers, the PCR was carried out. This table comes from immunoSEQ multiplex PCR, and its TCRdb copy is limited to in-frame clones, with some not included. The sample holds approximately 220,000 clones, about 74% seen once. Sequencing was performed on PBMCs. Every receptor here comes from a woman in her thirties in good health and CMV-seronegative.

The sample holds one count of this clone. The chain employs TRBV9 and TRBJ2-5, with 12 bases that match TRBD1. V was clipped by 3 bases and J by 2 bases; unmatched bases: 5. Germline lookup yields CDR1 SGDLS and CDR2 YYNGEE. The length of the CDR3 is 16 residues. The CDR3: CASSEGTGGWQETQYF. CDR3 coding DNA: TGTGCCAGCAGCGAGGGGACAGGGGGCTGGCAAGAGACCCAGTACTTC.

As DNA, the CDR3 is TGTGCCAGCAGTGGGGGACAGGGTAGATTGAAGACCCAGTACTTC. As protein: CASSGGQGRLKTQYF. The gene calls are TRBV6-5 and TRBJ2-5; 9 bases agree with TRBD1. The CDR3 contains 15 residues. J was trimmed by 6 bases and V by 5 bases; bases with no gene match: 10. Germline loops: CDR1 MNHEY, CDR2 SVGAGI.

V gene TRBV6-6 combines with J gene TRBJ2-1, with 8 bases aligning to TRBD1. Germline V gives CDR1 MNHNY, CDR2 SVGAGI (reference sequence). V trimming: 5 bases; J trimming: 5 bases; junction bases outside the gene matches: 8. This CDR3 region has 15 residues. DNA for the CDR3: TGTGCCAGCAGTCTCTCTCGACAGGGGAACAATGAGCAGTTCTTC. This sequence encodes CASSLSRQGNNEQFF.

The V call is TRBV5-1, the J call TRBJ1-1; maybe TRBD1 (5 bases). From germline, CDR1 is SGHRS and CDR2 YFSETQ. Deletions cut 3 bases from V and 4 bases from J, with 7 bases between. There are 12 residues in the CDR3. CDR3 sequence reads: CASSSGITEAFF. CDR3 nucleotides: TGCGCCAGCAGCTCAGGGATCACTGAAGCTTTCTTT.

V gene TRBV6-1 combines with J gene TRBJ1-2, with 10 bases matching TRBD1. CDR3 length equals 15 residues. The trim removed 5 bases at V and 4 bases at J, leaving 7 bases unmatched. Germline CDR1 and CDR2: MNHNS and SASEGT. The CDR3 DNA reads as TGTGCCAGCAGTACGGACAGGGGGAGGAGCTATGGCTACACCTTC. Translation gives CASSTDRGRSYGYTF.

The chain combines TRBV29-1 with TRBJ1-1; possible D gene TRBD1, 6 bases. Germline V gene data show CDR1 as SQVTM and CDR2 as ANQGSEA. CDR3 length: 13 amino acids. V was trimmed by 6 bases and J by 2 bases, leaving 13 bases between them. CDR3 DNA: TGCAGCGTCGGCCGGGACACTAACACTGAAGCTTTCTTT. Translating it yields CSVGRDTNTEAFF. The variable domain in full, completed from reference TRBV29-1 and TRBJ1-1, reads SAVISQKPSRDICQRGTSLTIQCQVDSQVTMMFWYRQQPGQSLTLIATANQGSEATYESGFVIDKFPISRPNLTFSTLTVSNMSPEDSSIYLCSVGRDTNTEAFFGQGTRLTVV.

The J gene is TRBJ1-2, the V gene TRBV27; perhaps TRBD1 as D (5 bases). Trimming stripped 2 bases from V and 3 bases from J, with 7 bases between. The CDR3 length is 13 residues. From germline, CDR1 is MNHEY and CDR2 SMNVEV (reference sequence). The CDR3 nucleotides read TGTGCCAGCAGTTTAGGGGCAGACTATGGCTACACCTTC. Translation: CASSLGADYGYTF.

A single count supports this clone. V and J are TRBV25-1 and TRBJ2-7, with TRBD1 matching 9 bases. CDR3 length: 14 amino acids. V shed 4 bases, J shed 4 bases, and the junction held 5 bases outside the gene matches. Germline CDR1 is MGHDK and CDR2 is SYGVNS. The CDR3 reads CASSAGQGNYEQYF. The CDR3 DNA reads TGTGCCAGCAGTGCGGGACAGGGAAATTACGAGCAGTACTTC.

In DNA form, the CDR3 reads TGTGCCAGCAGCCCCCGGACAGGGGCGAATCTGAACACTGAAGCTTTCTTT. Protein sequence: CASSPRTGANLNTEAFF. J is TRBJ1-1 and V is TRBV7-9, with TRBD1 identical over 9 bases. With V trimmed by 5 bases and J by 0 bases, 10 bases remained unmatched. This CDR3 is built from 17 residues. Per the germline V gene, CDR1 is SEHNR and CDR2 is FQNEAQ (reference sequence). The complete variable domain, with remaining parts taken from reference TRBV7-9 and TRBJ1-1, reads DTGVSQNPRHKITKRGQNVTFRCDPISEHNRLYWYRQTLGQGPEFLTYFQNEAQLEKSRLLSDRFSAERPKGSFSTLEIQRTEQGDSAMYLCASSPRTGANLNTEAFFGQGTRLTVV.

The chain recombines TRBV5-4 with TRBJ2-1; 15 nucleotides match TRBD2. Germline V gene lookup returns CDR1 SGHNT and CDR2 YYREEE (reference sequence). This CDR3 spans 17 amino acids. V shed 4 bases, J shed 7 bases, and the junction held 9 bases outside the gene matches. CDR3 protein: CASSLGTSGGRLNEQFF. The CDR3 DNA reads as TGTGCCAGCAGCCTCGGGACTAGCGGGGGGAGGCTAAATGAGCAGTTCTTC.

On this clone: The junction differs from germline at one of its ends, possibly a read error. The chain couples TRBV7-9 to TRBJ2-1; TRBD2 might be the D (6 bases). CDR3 length: 13 residues. Germline V gene sequence: CDR1 SEHNR, CDR2 FQNEAQ (reference sequence). The CDR3 DNA is TGTTCCAGCAGCCTGCGGACTATTGACGAGCAGTTCTTC. It is translated as CSSSLRTIDEQFF.

This clone was seen only once. The rearrangement links TRBV5-4 to TRBJ2-1; 7 positions agree with TRBD2. Per the germline V gene, CDR1 is SGHNT and CDR2 is YYREEE (reference sequence). The CDR3 contains 16 residues. The V and J ends lost 6 bases and 8 bases, in that order; junction bases with no gene match: 17. CDR3 protein: CASTPGGGRGGDEQFF. The DNA of the CDR3 is TGTGCCAGCACCCCCGGTGGGGGAAGGGGAGGGGATGAGCAGTTCTTC.

This clone was counted once. The V and J genes are TRBV25-1 and TRBJ1-1; the D gene is possibly TRBD1 (6 bases). Germline values: CDR1 MGHDK, CDR2 SYGVNS. The CDR3 spans 13 residues. Deletions cut 6 bases from V and 3 bases from J, with 11 bases between. CDR3 loop: CASRRNRDTEAFF. The CDR3 nucleotides read TGTGCCAGCAGGAGGAACAGGGACACTGAAGCTTTCTTT.

The V call is TRBV6-5, the J call TRBJ2-7; 8 positions match TRBD1. The germline gives CDR1 MNHEY, CDR2 SVGAGI. This CDR3 is built from 14 residues. The V segment lost 5 bases and the J segment 2 bases; nucleotides outside the gene matches: 5. Here the CDR3 reads CASSTRTGPYEQYF. The CDR3 DNA sequence: TGTGCCAGCAGTACCCGGACAGGGCCCTACGAGCAGTACTTC.

V and J are TRBV10-3 and TRBJ1-1; D might be TRBD1 (6 bases). Germline V gene sequence: CDR1 ENHRY, CDR2 SYGVKD. Deletions cut 3 bases from V and 8 bases from J, with 10 bases between. The CDR3 is 12 residues long. The CDR3 DNA reads as TGTGCCATCAGTGAAGCGACAGGAGAAGCTTTCTTT. Its translation is CAISEATGEAFF.

The chain uses TRBV5-1 and TRBJ1-2, with TRBD1 as a possible D gene (5 bases). The CDR3 consists of 13 residues. V lost 5 bases to trimming and J lost 4 bases, with 12 bases between them. Germline V lookup: CDR1 SGHRS, CDR2 YFSETQ. The CDR3 DNA reads as TGCGCCAGCAGAGAAGACAGTGTCTATGGCTACACCTTC. It translates to CASREDSVYGYTF.

This chain uses TRBV9 with TRBJ2-1; D perhaps matches TRBD2 (6 bases). CDR1 is SGDLS and CDR2 is YYNGEE in the germline V gene. The CDR3 runs to 15 residues. V lost 0 bases and J lost 4, with 11 bases in between. The CDR3 region has the DNA TGTGCCAGCAGCGTAGTTAGCGGAGGATACAATGAGCAGTTCTTC. It translates to CASSVVSGGYNEQFF. The full variable domain, its missing parts supplied by reference TRBV9 and TRBJ2-1, is DSGVTQTPKHLITATGQRVTLRCSPRSGDLSVYWYQQSLDQGLQFLIQYYNGEERAKGNILERFSAQQFPDLHSELNLSSLELGDSALYFCASSVVSGGYNEQFFGPGTRLTVL.

The chain employs TRBV2 and TRBJ2-2, with TRBD1 identical over 9 bases. The CDR3 sequence is 14 residues long. Germline loops: CDR1 SNHLY, CDR2 FYNNEI. V gave up 7 bases and J gave up 6 bases; unmatched junction bases: 6. The CDR3 protein is CASKGQGVAGELFF. Written as DNA, the CDR3 is TGTGCCAGCAAGGGACAGGGAGTCGCCGGGGAGCTGTTTTTT.

The V call is TRBV9, the J call TRBJ2-5; 10 bases align to TRBD1. Germline CDR1 is SGDLS and CDR2 is YYNGEE. Losses at the gene ends were 3 bases for V and 4 bases for J; bases not matched to a gene: 3. The CDR3 consists of 14 residues. CDR3 sequence (DNA): TGTGCCAGCAGCGCTTGGACAGGGGGAGAGACCCAGTACTTC. This gives the protein CASSAWTGGETQYF.

The chain carries TRBV4-1 and TRBJ2-7, with TRBD1 matching over 9 bases. V was clipped by 10 bases and J by 3 bases; unmatched bases: 16. The germline V gene encodes CDR1 MGHRA and CDR2 YSYEKL. The CDR3 is 16 residues long. The CDR3 DNA reads TGCGCCAACAGTCGCGCGACGACAGGGGGTGGCTACGAGCAGTACTTC. Residues: CANSRATTGGGYEQYF.

The chain recombines TRBV5-3 with TRBJ2-3; D is perhaps TRBD2 (6 bases). TRBV5-3 is recorded as an ORF, its role being uncertain. The CDR3 runs 16 residues. Trimming shortened V by 2 bases and J by 2 bases, and 15 bases separated the two germline ends. The CDR3 protein is CARSFPQAGFTDTQYF. The CDR3 nucleotides read TGTGCCAGAAGCTTCCCACAAGCGGGTTTCACAGATACGCAGTATTTT.

The chain employs TRBV30 and TRBJ1-2; a weak D match, TRBD1 (6 bases). The V gene's germline CDR1 is GTSNPN and CDR2 SVGIG (reference sequence). V lost 2 bases and J lost 9, with 16 bases in between. This CDR3 has 13 amino acids. CDR3 in amino acids: CAWSPSGHLSYTF. CDR3 DNA sequence: TGTGCCTGGAGTCCCTCGGGACATCTGAGCTACACCTTC.

Points on this clone: This sample includes further DNA sequences coding for the same CDR3. J is TRBJ1-2 and V is TRBV30; D gene unclear. The V and J ends lost 0 bases and 0 bases respectively, with 8 bases between them. Germline V CDR1 and CDR2: GTSNPN, SVGIG (reference sequence). This CDR3 contains 14 residues. This CDR3 reads CAWSVLGANYGYTF. DNA of the CDR3: TGTGCCTGGAGTGTACTCGGAGCTAACTATGGCTACACCTTC.

The rearrangement links TRBV11-2 to TRBJ2-2; TRBD1 matches 7 bases. Germline CDR1 and CDR2: SGHAT and FQNNGV. This CDR3 region has 15 residues. J was trimmed by 6 bases and V by 6 bases; bases with no gene match: 10. The CDR3 region is CASSPNSGTAGELFF. As DNA, the CDR3 is TGTGCCAGCAGTCCGAACTCCGGGACAGCCGGGGAGCTGTTTTTT.

The chain employs TRBV28 and TRBJ1-5; TRBD1 aligns across 7 bases. Trimming at V came to 10 bases and at J to 4 bases, leaving 4 bases not matched to a gene. The CDR3 runs to 12 residues. Per germline, CDR1 MDHEN and CDR2 SYDVKM. The CDR3 nucleotides read TGTGCCACCAAGACAGGGAATCAGCCCCAGCATTTT. The encoded protein is CATKTGNQPQHF.

This clone was counted only a few times. The rearrangement uses TRBV19 and TRBJ2-1, with 7 bases aligning to TRBD2. The J segment lost 5 bases and the V segment lost 4 bases, leaving 5 bases of the junction unmatched. CDR1 LNHDA and CDR2 SQIVND come from the germline V gene (reference sequence). The CDR3 sequence is 14 residues long. CDR3 region: CASSTREVNNEQFF. For the CDR3, the DNA is TGTGCCAGTAGTACACGGGAGGTTAACAATGAGCAGTTCTTC.

The J gene is TRBJ2-1, the V gene TRBV19, with TRBD2 matching over 11 bases. The length of the CDR3 is 17 residues. Germline V CDR1 and CDR2: LNHDA, SQIVND (reference sequence). With V trimmed by 3 bases and J by 4 bases, 8 bases remained unmatched. CDR3 sequence (DNA): TGTGCCAGTAGTATTATGGTCCTAGCGGGAGGATACAATGAGCAGTTCTTC. Translation gives CASSIMVLAGGYNEQFF.

V usage is TRBV5-6 and J usage is TRBJ1-2, with D perhaps TRBD1 (6 bases). The length of the CDR3 is 13 residues. Trimming removed 4 bases at V and 4 bases at J, with 11 bases between. CDR1 is SGHDT, CDR2 YYEEEE, per germline. CDR3 in amino acids: CASSDGQTYGYTF. Here the CDR3 DNA reads TGTGCCAGCAGCGATGGACAGACCTATGGCTACACCTTC.

The V gene is TRBV18, the J gene TRBJ1-5; D is possibly TRBD1 (5 bases). The V gene lost 5 bases and the J gene lost 6 bases, with 23 bases spanning the gap. CDR3 size: 17 residues. The germline V gene encodes CDR1 KGHSH and CDR2 LQKENI. CDR3: CASSANSGTAALQPQHF. DNA for the CDR3: TGTGCCAGCTCAGCAAATAGCGGGACGGCCGCCCTTCAGCCCCAGCATTTT.

Written as DNA, the CDR3 is TGTGCCTGGAGTGACAGGTCCTTGTGGCCCCAGCATTTT. Translating it yields CAWSDRSLWPQHF. The J gene is TRBJ1-5, the V gene TRBV30, with TRBD1 as a possible D gene (5 bases). The CDR3 covers 13 residues. The germline V and J ends were trimmed by 1 base and 9 bases, with 13 bases remaining between them. Germline V CDR1 and CDR2: GTSNPN, SVGIG (reference sequence).